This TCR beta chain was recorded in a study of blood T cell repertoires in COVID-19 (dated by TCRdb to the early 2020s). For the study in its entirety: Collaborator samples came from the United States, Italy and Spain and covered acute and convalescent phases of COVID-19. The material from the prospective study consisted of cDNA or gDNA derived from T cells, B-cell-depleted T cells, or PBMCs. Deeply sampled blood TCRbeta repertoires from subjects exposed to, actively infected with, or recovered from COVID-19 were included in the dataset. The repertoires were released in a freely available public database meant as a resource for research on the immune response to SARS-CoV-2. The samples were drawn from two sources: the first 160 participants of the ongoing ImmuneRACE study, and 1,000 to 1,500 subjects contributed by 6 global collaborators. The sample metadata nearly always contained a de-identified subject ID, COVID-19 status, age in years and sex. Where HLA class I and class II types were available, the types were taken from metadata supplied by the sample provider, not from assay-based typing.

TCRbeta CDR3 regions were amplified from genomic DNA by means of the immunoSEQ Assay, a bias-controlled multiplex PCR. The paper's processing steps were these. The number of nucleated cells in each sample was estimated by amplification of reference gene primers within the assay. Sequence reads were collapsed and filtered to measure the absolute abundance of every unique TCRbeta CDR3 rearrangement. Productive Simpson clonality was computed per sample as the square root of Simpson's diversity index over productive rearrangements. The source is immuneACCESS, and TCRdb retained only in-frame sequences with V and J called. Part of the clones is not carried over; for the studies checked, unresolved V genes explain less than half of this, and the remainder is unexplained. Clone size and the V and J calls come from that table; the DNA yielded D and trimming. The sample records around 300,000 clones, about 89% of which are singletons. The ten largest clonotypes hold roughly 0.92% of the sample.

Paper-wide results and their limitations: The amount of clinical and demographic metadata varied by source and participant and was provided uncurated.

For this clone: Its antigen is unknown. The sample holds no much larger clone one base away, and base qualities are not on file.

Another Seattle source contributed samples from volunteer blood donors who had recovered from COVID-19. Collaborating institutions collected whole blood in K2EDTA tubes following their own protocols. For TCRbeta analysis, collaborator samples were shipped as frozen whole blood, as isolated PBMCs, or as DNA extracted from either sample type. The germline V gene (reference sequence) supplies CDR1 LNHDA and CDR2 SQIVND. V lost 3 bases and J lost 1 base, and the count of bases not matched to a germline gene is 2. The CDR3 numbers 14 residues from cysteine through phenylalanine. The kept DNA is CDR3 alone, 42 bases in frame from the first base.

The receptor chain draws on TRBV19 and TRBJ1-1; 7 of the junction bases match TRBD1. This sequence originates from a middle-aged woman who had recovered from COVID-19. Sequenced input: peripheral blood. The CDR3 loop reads CASSIGTANTEAFF. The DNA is TGTGCCAGTAGTATCGGGACAGCGAACACTGAAGCTTTCTTT.